Listed below are T cell receptor beta chains from one sample, sequenced in a study of T cell responses to AZD1222 COVID-19 vaccine. Profiling relied on immunoSEQ multiplex PCR, and the TCRdb table lists in-frame clones only, not all of them. The table records approximately 100,000 clones, roughly 90% of them present only once. Sequencing was performed on peripheral blood, taken on day 0 of AZD1222 vaccination. These receptors all come from an adult in good health. Both conserved end residues are part of each CDR3. A D gene is named only where the DNA matches it firmly. A row's size may be missing; if present it is once, few, many or a size class.

d_call	v_call	j_call	clone_size	cdr3_aa	cdr3_nt
.	TRBV6-2/TRBV6-3	TRBJ2-5	once	CASSYSSRDTGRGAQYF	TGTGCCAGCAGTTACTCGTCCCGGGACACCGGTCGGGGTGCCCAGTACTTC
.	TRBV12-5	TRBJ1-1	.	CASGVSLNTEAFF	TGTGCTAGTGGTGTCAGCCTGAACACTGAAGCTTTCTTT
.	TRBV2	TRBJ1-3	.	CASSSLGNTIYF	TGTGCCAGCAGTAGCCTCGGAAACACCATATATTTT
.	TRBV3-1/TRBV3-2	TRBJ1-6	.	CASSQEGSARAALHF	TGTGCCAGCAGCCAAGAGGGTTCAGCTCGGGCGGCCCTCCACTTT
TRBD1	TRBV6-1	TRBJ1-1	.	CASSDRDRGNTEAFF	TGTGCCAGCAGTGACCGGGACAGGGGGAACACTGAAGCTTTCTTT
TRBD2	TRBV6-2/TRBV6-3	TRBJ2-7	.	CASSGRGGIAGVEQYF	TGTGCCAGCAGTGGTCGTGGCGGGATAGCGGGGGTCGAGCAGTACTTC
.	TRBV4-1	TRBJ1-3	.	CASSQGRGRGRTGNTIYF	TGCGCCAGCAGCCAAGGGAGGGGCCGGGGTAGGACTGGAAACACCATATATTTT
.	TRBV19	TRBJ2-1	.	CASSIDGSSYNEQFF	TGTGCCAGTAGTATAGACGGGAGTTCCTACAATGAGCAGTTCTTC
.	TRBV2	TRBJ2-3	.	CASSEVMRLAADTQYF	TGTGCCAGCAGTGAGGTCATGCGGCTAGCCGCAGATACGCAGTATTTT
TRBD1	TRBV10-3	TRBJ1-2	.	CAITGTGTSGYTF	TGTGCCATTACCGGGACAGGGACCTCTGGCTACACCTTC
TRBD2	TRBV4-2	TRBJ2-3	.	CASSQDPGLAATDTQYF	TGTGCCAGCAGCCAAGATCCTGGACTAGCGGCCACAGATACGCAGTATTTT
.	TRBV30	TRBJ2-7	.	CAWSVSGRSYEQYF	TGTGCCTGGAGTGTATCTGGGAGATCCTACGAGCAGTACTTC
.	TRBV27	TRBJ1-4	.	CASSSLRTAATNEKLFF	TGTGCCAGCAGTTCCCTTCGGACAGCAGCAACTAATGAAAAACTGTTTTTT
.	TRBV7-9	TRBJ2-7	few	CASSLARPSEQYF	TGTGCCAGCAGCTTAGCTCGACCATCCGAGCAGTACTTC
.	TRBV11-3	TRBJ1-4	once	CASSLGDPWAEKLFF	TGTGCCAGCAGCTTAGGGGACCCATGGGCTGAAAAACTGTTTTTT
TRBD1	TRBV5-6	TRBJ1-5	.	CASSGGTGRDQPQHF	TGTGCCAGCAGCGGAGGGACAGGTCGGGATCAGCCCCAGCATTTT
.	TRBV6-1	TRBJ2-7	.	CASSEMGADEQYF	TGTGCCAGCAGTGAAATGGGGGCCGACGAGCAGTACTTC
.	TRBV28	TRBJ2-1	.	CASGAVYSSYNEQFF	TGTGCCAGCGGTGCCGTCTATTCGTCCTACAATGAGCAGTTCTTC
.	TRBV28	TRBJ1-6	.	CASRSSAGNSYNSPLHF	TGTGCCAGCAGATCATCCGCCGGGAACTCCTATAATTCACCCCTCCACTTT
.	TRBV5-4	TRBJ1-2	.	CASSMTGVPNYGYTF	TGTGCCAGCAGCATGACAGGAGTACCAAACTATGGCTACACCTTC
.	TRBV4-1	TRBJ2-7	.	CASSQHPTRPSYEQYF	TGCGCCAGCAGCCAACATCCCACAAGGCCGTCCTACGAGCAGTACTTC
TRBD1	TRBV7-2	TRBJ1-5	medium-sized	CASSVQGAGDGQPQHF	TGTGCCAGCAGCGTACAGGGGGCAGGAGACGGTCAGCCCCAGCATTTT
TRBD2	TRBV5-4	TRBJ2-3	.	CASSGGLAGGADTQYF	TGTGCCAGCAGCGGGGGACTAGCGGGAGGGGCAGATACGCAGTATTTT
.	TRBV6-2/TRBV6-3	TRBJ2-7	.	CASSYYPLLPRYEQYF	TGTGCCAGCAGTTATTACCCCCTCTTACCACGGTACGAGCAGTACTTC
TRBD1	TRBV29-1	TRBJ2-7	.	CSVEMGQGNYEQYF	TGCAGCGTTGAAATGGGACAGGGGAACTACGAGCAGTACTTC